These 9 T cell receptor beta chains came from one sample sequenced in a study of shared clonotypes between healthy human individuals. Some clones are missing from TCRdb's copy, which holds only in-frame ones; the method was immunoSEQ multiplex PCR. The sample has over 300,000 clones, over 75% seen once; the top ten hold 15% to 20%. The sequencing sample was made of memory CD8+ T cells sorted from blood. Specified subset: CD45RO+ cells pooled with CCR7-negative TemRA cells. The receptors stem from a man younger than 35 in good health.

This clone has only a few counts. Other DNA sequences in this sample translate to the same CDR3. This chain connects TRBV6-5 to TRBJ1-1; TRBD1 agrees at 7 bases. The V gene's germline CDR1 is MNHEY and CDR2 SVGAGI. The V and J ends lost 5 bases and 1 base, in that order; junction bases with no gene match: 1. The CDR3 consists of 13 residues. CDR3 sequence: CASSRTGNTEAFF. CDR3 in DNA: TGTGCCAGCAGTCGGACAGGGAACACTGAAGCTTTCTTT.

The chain combines TRBV13 with TRBJ2-1; 9 nucleotides align to TRBD2. J gave up 2 bases and V 1 base, and 6 bases lay outside the gene matches. Germline V gene data show CDR1 as PRHDT and CDR2 as FYEKMQ (reference sequence). The CDR3 covers 17 residues. CDR3 sequence reads: CASSLEGREGPYNEQFF. The CDR3 DNA reads as TGTGCCAGCAGCTTAGAGGGGCGGGAGGGACCCTACAATGAGCAGTTCTTC.

The V gene is TRBV9, the J gene TRBJ2-5; D unresolved. CDR1 SGDLS and CDR2 YYNGEE come from the germline V gene. CDR3 length equals 16 residues. V was shortened by 0 bases and J by 1 base, with 13 bases between the two germline ends. CDR3 protein: CASSVEGGISQETQYF. CDR3 nucleotides: TGTGCCAGCAGCGTAGAAGGTGGGATAAGCCAAGAGACCCAGTACTTC.

This chain links TRBV7-9 with TRBJ2-2, with a possible D match to TRBD1 (5 bases). Trimming removed 3 bases at V and 3 bases at J, with 14 bases between. The CDR3 has 16 amino acids. Germline V gene sequence: CDR1 SEHNR, CDR2 FQNEAQ (reference sequence). The CDR3 is CASSFKDRIDTGELFF. For the CDR3, the DNA is TGTGCCAGCAGCTTTAAAGACAGAATAGACACCGGGGAGCTGTTTTTT.

The genes are TRBV28 and TRBJ1-4, with 12 bases fitting TRBD1. Germline trimming cut 5 bases from V and 7 bases from J; bases unmatched to any gene: 14. Per germline, CDR1 MDHEN and CDR2 SYDVKM. The CDR3 has 18 amino acids. The CDR3 region is CASSPRRDRGQRGEKLFF. In DNA, the CDR3 is TGTGCCAGCAGTCCGCGCCGGGACAGGGGGCAAAGAGGTGAAAAACTGTTTTTT.

The chain combines TRBV27 with TRBJ1-5; no clear D. V lost 4 bases to trimming and J lost 6 bases, with 7 bases between them. There are 12 residues in the CDR3. From germline, CDR1 is MNHEY and CDR2 SMNVEV (reference sequence). This CDR3 is CASSSGIQPQHF. CDR3 coding DNA: TGTGCCAGCAGTTCCGGGATTCAGCCCCAGCATTTT.

The chain combines TRBV7-6 with TRBJ2-1, with TRBD2 identical over 12 bases. The CDR3 has 16 residues. The V segment lost 5 bases and the J segment 10 bases; nucleotides outside the gene matches: 12. Looked up from germline, CDR1 is SGHVS and CDR2 is FNYEAQ. The CDR3 bases are TGTGCCAGCAGCCCCGGACTAGCGGGACTCGATGGGGAGCAGTTCTTC. This translates into CASSPGLAGLDGEQFF.

This clone has just one count. The chain joins TRBV11-2 to TRBJ2-5; D is ambiguous. The germline V gene has CDR1 SGHAT and CDR2 FQNNGV. V lost 0 bases and J 1 base, leaving 6 bases between the germline ends. The CDR3 contains 14 residues. The CDR3 DNA reads TGTGCCAGCAGCTTAGAGGCACGCCAAGAGACCCAGTACTTC. Residues: CASSLEARQETQYF.

V gene TRBV4-1 combines with J gene TRBJ2-7, with a weak D call TRBD1 (6 bases). With 4 bases removed from V and 6 bases from J, the gap between germline ends came to 16 bases. Per the germline V gene, CDR1 is MGHRA and CDR2 is YSYEKL. There are 14 residues in the CDR3. Here the CDR3 reads CASSLYRDNSEQYF. The CDR3 DNA reads TGCGCCAGCAGCCTATACAGGGATAACAGCGAGCAGTACTTC.